This is a list of T cell receptor beta chains from one sample in a study of PD-1 blockade in classical Hodgkin lymphoma. Sequenced by immunoSEQ multiplex PCR; TCRdb stores in-frame clones only, minus some. The sample shows tens of thousands of clones, more than 75% of them seen only once. The sequenced sample was peripheral blood mononuclear cells (PBMCs), obtained before the second cycle of nivolumab. The receptors were gathered from a human donor with classical Hodgkin lymphoma. The CDR3 runs from the conserved cysteine through the conserved F or W. Each record gives: V gene, J gene, clone size, D gene, CDR3 protein, CDR3 DNA. The D gene is left open where the match is weak. Expanded clones get a size class; other rows say once, few or many, or leave the size out.

V: TRBV6-6
J: TRBJ1-2
size: .
D: .
CDR3: CASHKTANYGYTF
DNA: TGTGCCAGCCACAAGACAGCGAACTATGGCTACACCTTC

V: TRBV2
J: TRBJ1-5
size: few
D: .
CDR3: CASRDYSNQPQHF
DNA: TGTGCCAGCAGGGACTATAGCAATCAGCCCCAGCATTTT

V: TRBV7-6
J: TRBJ2-5
size: .
D: TRBD2
CDR3: CASSPSLGLVKTQYF
DNA: TGTGCCAGCAGCCCGAGTTTGGGACTAGTAAAGACCCAGTACTTC

V: TRBV10-1
J: TRBJ2-2
size: .
D: .
CDR3: CASSESPLKAHTGELFF
DNA: TGCGCCAGCAGTGAGTCGCCCCTAAAGGCGCACACCGGGGAGCTGTTTTTT

V: TRBV9
J: TRBJ2-1
size: .
D: .
CDR3: CASTDRDNEQFF
DNA: TGTGCCAGCACCGACCGGGACAATGAGCAGTTCTTC

V: TRBV6-5
J: TRBJ2-4
size: once
D: TRBD2
CDR3: CASSLDGGTQYF
DNA: TGTGCCAGCTCGTTGGACGGGGGGACTCAGTACTTC

V: TRBV5-1
J: TRBJ2-1
size: once
D: .
CDR3: CASSLGSGDFEFF
DNA: TGCGCCAGCAGCTTGGGGTCGGGCGATTTTGAGTTCTTC

V: TRBV6-5
J: TRBJ1-1
size: .
D: .
CDR3: CASWQNTEAFF
DNA: TGTGCCAGCTGGCAGAACACTGAAGCTTTCTTT

V: TRBV5-1
J: TRBJ2-1
size: .
D: .
CDR3: CASSHASPNNEQFF
DNA: TGCGCCAGCAGCCACGCATCGCCAAACAATGAGCAGTTCTTC

V: TRBV5-1
J: TRBJ2-2
size: .
D: TRBD1
CDR3: CASSLQGAGTGELFF
DNA: TGCGCCAGCAGCTTGCAGGGGGCGGGCACCGGGGAGCTGTTTTTT

V: TRBV6-6
J: TRBJ1-2
size: .
D: TRBD1
CDR3: CASSYGTGDYGYTF
DNA: TGTGCCAGCAGTTATGGGACAGGGGACTATGGCTACACCTTC

V: TRBV10-2
J: TRBJ2-7
size: .
D: .
CDR3: CASSEGSSYEQYF
DNA: TGCGCCAGCAGTGAAGGCAGCTCCTACGAGCAGTACTTC

V: TRBV18
J: TRBJ1-6
size: few
D: .
CDR3: CASSPPGRENSPLHF
DNA: TGTGCCAGCTCACCTCCGGGCAGGGAAAATTCACCCCTCCACTTT

V: TRBV30
J: TRBJ2-1
size: .
D: TRBD2
CDR3: CAWSTGGPGNEQFF
DNA: TGTGCCTGGTCAACGGGGGGGCCGGGCAATGAGCAGTTCTTC

V: TRBV7-9
J: TRBJ1-5
size: .
D: .
CDR3: CASSLAGLSNQPQHF
DNA: TGTGCCAGCAGCTTAGCGGGATTAAGCAATCAGCCCCAGCATTTT

V: TRBV5-1
J: TRBJ2-5
size: once
D: TRBD2
CDR3: CASSFLGTGGQETQYF
DNA: TGCGCCAGCAGCTTCCTTGGGACGGGGGGGCAAGAGACCCAGTACTTC

V: TRBV5-1
J: TRBJ1-2
size: once
D: TRBD1
CDR3: CASSGQGPVYGYTF
DNA: TGCGCCAGCAGCGGACAGGGTCCTGTCTATGGCTACACCTTC

V: TRBV5-1
J: TRBJ1-4
size: .
D: .
CDR3: CASSPSRGGGNEKLFF
DNA: TGCGCCAGCAGCCCCTCTCGTGGGGGGGGTAATGAAAAACTGTTTTTT

V: TRBV27
J: TRBJ2-2
size: medium-sized
D: TRBD2
CDR3: CASSLAGGRVTGELFF
DNA: TGTGCCAGCAGTCTAGCGGGGGGGCGTGTCACCGGGGAGCTGTTTTTT

V: TRBV7-2
J: TRBJ1-2
size: .
D: TRBD1
CDR3: CASSPWTGKNDGYTF
DNA: TGTGCCAGCAGCCCGTGGACAGGGAAAAATGATGGCTACACCTTC

V: TRBV5-1
J: TRBJ2-2
size: few
D: TRBD1
CDR3: CASSLGTGVTGELFF
DNA: TGCGCCAGCAGCTTGGGGACAGGGGTCACCGGGGAGCTGTTTTTT

V: TRBV5-4
J: TRBJ1-1
size: .
D: TRBD1
CDR3: CASSLADRGNTEAFF
DNA: TGTGCCAGCAGCTTGGCGGACAGGGGGAACACTGAAGCTTTCTTT

V: TRBV2
J: TRBJ2-7
size: .
D: .
CDR3: CASTAETYEQYF
DNA: TGTGCCAGCACAGCAGAGACCTACGAGCAGTACTTC

V: TRBV19
J: TRBJ1-2
size: .
D: .
CDR3: CASSPRSSTAARYGYTF
DNA: TGTGCCAGTAGTCCCCGATCTTCGACAGCTGCAAGATATGGCTACACCTTC

V: TRBV7-8
J: TRBJ1-1
size: .
D: .
CDR3: CASSLGFDPLTEAFF
DNA: TGTGCCAGCAGCTTAGGGTTCGATCCCCTCACTGAAGCTTTCTTT

V: TRBV5-1
J: TRBJ2-2
size: .
D: TRBD1
CDR3: CASTGTGNTGELFF
DNA: TGCGCCAGCACCGGGACAGGGAACACCGGGGAGCTGTTTTTT

V: TRBV28
J: TRBJ2-7
size: .
D: TRBD1
CDR3: CASGTALTLYEQYF
DNA: TGTGCCAGCGGGACAGCCCTTACCCTTTACGAGCAGTACTTC

V: TRBV5-1
J: TRBJ1-2
size: .
D: .
CDR3: CASSGGEVNYGYTF
DNA: TGCGCCAGCAGCGGGGGGGAGGTTAACTATGGCTACACCTTC

V: TRBV21-1
J: TRBJ1-1
size: .
D: .
CDR3: CASSMEDGNTEAFF
DNA: TGTGCCAGCAGCATGGAGGACGGAAACACTGAAGCTTTCTTT

V: TRBV7-2
J: TRBJ2-1
size: .
D: .
CDR3: CASRRQNEQFF
DNA: TGTGCCAGCAGGCGACAGAATGAGCAGTTCTTC

V: TRBV19
J: TRBJ1-3
size: .
D: TRBD1
CDR3: CASSGTASGNTIYF
DNA: TGTGCCAGTAGTGGGACAGCTTCTGGAAACACCATATATTTT

V: TRBV21-1
J: TRBJ2-1
size: .
D: .
CDR3: CASSKFSVRQFF
DNA: TGTGCCAGCAGCAAATTTAGCGTCAGGCAGTTCTTC

V: TRBV6-5
J: TRBJ2-3
size: .
D: .
CDR3: CASSWEDTQYF
DNA: TGTGCCAGCAGTTGGGAGGATACGCAGTATTTT

V: TRBV7-9
J: TRBJ2-5
size: .
D: .
CDR3: CASSFPGAQTQYF
DNA: TGTGCCAGCAGCTTTCCGGGGGCTCAGACCCAGTACTTC

V: TRBV10-1
J: TRBJ1-5
size: .
D: .
CDR3: CASSRDQRNQPQHF
DNA: TGCGCCAGCAGTCGGGACCAACGGAATCAGCCCCAGCATTTT

V: TRBV5-1
J: TRBJ2-7
size: .
D: TRBD1
CDR3: CASSSTGGPYEQYF
DNA: TGCGCCAGCAGCTCCACAGGGGGCCCGTACGAGCAGTACTTC

V: TRBV6-1
J: TRBJ1-1
size: .
D: .
CDR3: CASITQNTEAFF
DNA: TGTGCCAGCATAACACAGAACACTGAAGCTTTCTTT

V: TRBV11-1
J: TRBJ2-1
size: .
D: .
CDR3: CASSLVTSSQFF
DNA: TGTGCCAGCAGCTTGGTTACTTCATCCCAGTTCTTC

V: TRBV5-1
J: TRBJ2-7
size: .
D: .
CDR3: CASSLEGSSYEQYF
DNA: TGCGCCAGCAGCTTGGAGGGATCCTCCTACGAGCAGTACTTC

V: TRBV10-1
J: TRBJ1-1
size: .
D: .
CDR3: CASSPDFYNTEAFF
DNA: TGCGCCAGCAGTCCTGACTTTTACAACACTGAAGCTTTCTTT

V: TRBV30
J: TRBJ1-5
size: .
D: TRBD1
CDR3: CAWGRQGINQPQHF
DNA: TGTGCCTGGGGCCGACAGGGTATCAATCAGCCCCAGCATTTT

V: TRBV18
J: TRBJ2-4
size: once
D: TRBD1
CDR3: CASSRSGTGGAEYF
DNA: TGTGCCAGCTCACGGTCCGGGACAGGGGGCGCTGAGTACTTC

V: TRBV5-1
J: TRBJ1-4
size: .
D: TRBD1
CDR3: CASSYDRVGEKLFF
DNA: TGCGCCAGCAGCTACGACAGGGTGGGCGAAAAACTGTTTTTT

V: TRBV7-8
J: TRBJ1-3
size: .
D: .
CDR3: CASSLGGNTIYF
DNA: TGTGCCAGCAGCTTAGGGGGAAACACCATATATTTT

V: TRBV11-2
J: TRBJ1-1
size: .
D: .
CDR3: CASSDRGTEAFF
DNA: TGTGCCAGCAGCGACAGAGGCACTGAAGCTTTCTTT

V: TRBV28
J: TRBJ2-7
size: .
D: .
CDR3: CASRASSYEQYF
DNA: TGTGCCAGCAGAGCCAGCTCCTACGAGCAGTACTTC

V: TRBV6-6
J: TRBJ2-5
size: .
D: TRBD2
CDR3: CASSYILAGEETQYF
DNA: TGTGCCAGCAGTTACATCCTAGCGGGGGAAGAGACCCAGTACTTC

V: TRBV5-1
J: TRBJ1-6
size: .
D: .
CDR3: CASKGDSSYNSPLHF
DNA: TGCGCCAGCAAGGGCGATAGCTCCTATAATTCACCCCTCCACTTT